The TCR beta chain under discussion was sequenced for a study of blood T cell repertoires in COVID-19. Study summary: The study drew acute and convalescent COVID-19 samples from the United States, Italy and Spain. Sources were T cells, B-cell-depleted T cells, or PBMCs; the material itself was cDNA or gDNA.

Germline V gene lookup returns CDR1 LNHNV and CDR2 YYDKDF (reference sequence). V was clipped by 2 bases and J by 4 bases; unmatched bases: 8. This CDR3 region has 16 residues. Per the original methods: Scientists estimated how many nucleated cells there were by amplifying reference gene primers. Measured with immunoSEQ multiplex PCR; TCRdb has only the in-frame clones, and not every one. V, J and clone size were drawn from that table, and D and trimming were deduced from the DNA. The sample shows some 62,000 clones, 86% of them seen only once. The V gene is TRBV15, the J gene TRBJ2-7; 10 nucleotides match TRBD2. The sequence derives from a woman older than 75 with acute or convalescent COVID-19. The sequencing input was peripheral blood. CDR3 region: CATSRSLAGVGYEQYF. The DNA of the CDR3 is TGTGCCACCAGCAGATCTCTAGCGGGAGTTGGGTACGAGCAGTACTTC.